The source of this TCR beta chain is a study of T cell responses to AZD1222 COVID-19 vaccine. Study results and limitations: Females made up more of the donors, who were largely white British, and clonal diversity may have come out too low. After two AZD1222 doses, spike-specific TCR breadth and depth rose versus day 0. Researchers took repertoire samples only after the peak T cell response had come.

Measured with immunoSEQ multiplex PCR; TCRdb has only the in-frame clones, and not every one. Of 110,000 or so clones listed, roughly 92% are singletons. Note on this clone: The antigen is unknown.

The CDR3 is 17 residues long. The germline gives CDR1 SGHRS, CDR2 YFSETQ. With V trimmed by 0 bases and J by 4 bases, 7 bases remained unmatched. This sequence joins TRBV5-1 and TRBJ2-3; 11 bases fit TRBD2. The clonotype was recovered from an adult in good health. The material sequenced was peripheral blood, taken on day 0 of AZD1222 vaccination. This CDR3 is CASSLGLAGGPADTQYF. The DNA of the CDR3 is TGCGCCAGCAGCTTGGGTCTAGCGGGGGGCCCGGCAGATACGCAGTATTTT.